This T cell receptor (beta chain) came from a study of T cell responses to AZD1222 COVID-19 vaccine. TCRdb's copy holds only in-frame clones and misses some; the assay was immunoSEQ multiplex PCR. The sample has 89,000 or so clones, approximately 90% seen once; the top ten hold around 26%. The CDR3 spans 16 residues. The ends lost 5 bases at V and 7 bases at J; junction bases unmatched: 10. Germline V lookup: CDR1 MNHEY, CDR2 SMNVEV (reference sequence). J is TRBJ2-2 and V is TRBV27; 10 bases agree with TRBD1. This clonotype originated in an adult who received the AZD1222 COVID-19 vaccine. The source was peripheral blood, collected 28 days after the second AZD1222 dose. This CDR3 is CASSEAGTGAVGELFF. In nucleotides, the CDR3 is TGTGCCAGCAGTGAAGCCGGGACAGGGGCAGTCGGGGAGCTGTTTTTT.